The clone carrying this T cell receptor (beta chain) was seen more than once but under ten times. Its specificity is not known. TCRdb re-called the reads with MiXCR, one entry per CDR3 protein. The table has about 24,000 distinct CDR3 sequences, 72% seen once. The CDR3 loop spans 16 amino acids. Trimming cost V 1 base and J 7 bases, with 17 bases left between them. Germline V gives CDR1 DFQATT, CDR2 SNEGSKA (reference sequence). These data originate in a study of type 1 regulatory T cells. On the study more broadly: An in vitro protocol generated T-allo10, a Tr1-enriched, alloantigen-specific CD4 T cell product.

T-allo10 cells from the graft donor were described as anergic, host-alloantigen-specific, and alloantigen-specific suppressors. This clonotype was obtained from a human donor in good health. Sequencing was performed on cultured T cells, either the whole culture or a sorted T cell fraction (not recorded which). Subset denoted: Tr1-enriched cell product generated in vitro against host alloantigens. The chain has TRBV20-1 and TRBJ1-6; no reliable D call. For the CDR3, the DNA is TGCAGTGCTAGAGCCTCACGAGGGAATTGGAATTCACCCCTCCACTTT. Its protein product is CSARASRGNWNSPLHF.